The present TCR beta chain was sequenced within a study of blood T cell repertoires in COVID-19. Study-wide background: Sources were T cells, B-cell-depleted T cells, or PBMCs; the material itself was cDNA or gDNA.

Those enrolled, adults aged about 18 to 89 years, came from roughly 22 US areas. Among Cohort 3 donors, those recovered had two negative PCRs, clearance, or symptom resolution. Germline values: CDR1 SGHNT, CDR2 YYREEE (reference sequence). The CDR3 is made up of 12 amino acids. V was clipped by 3 bases and J by 13 bases; unmatched bases: 7. In the original workflow: Amplified reference gene primers provided the basis for estimating nucleated cell counts. Only in-frame clones appear in the TCRdb table, and some are missing; sequencing was by immunoSEQ multiplex PCR. V, J and clone size reflect that table, while D and trimming were determined from the DNA. The profile shows about 200,000 clones, about 90% of them singletons.

Sequencing input: PBMCs or T cells enriched from blood (not recorded which). The clonotype comes from a man aged 25-45 years who had recovered from COVID-19. V usage is TRBV5-4 and J usage is TRBJ1-2; 9 bases align to TRBD1. CDR3 residues: CASSSDRGPPTF. The DNA of the CDR3 is TGTGCCAGCAGCTCGGACAGGGGCCCCCCCACCTTC.